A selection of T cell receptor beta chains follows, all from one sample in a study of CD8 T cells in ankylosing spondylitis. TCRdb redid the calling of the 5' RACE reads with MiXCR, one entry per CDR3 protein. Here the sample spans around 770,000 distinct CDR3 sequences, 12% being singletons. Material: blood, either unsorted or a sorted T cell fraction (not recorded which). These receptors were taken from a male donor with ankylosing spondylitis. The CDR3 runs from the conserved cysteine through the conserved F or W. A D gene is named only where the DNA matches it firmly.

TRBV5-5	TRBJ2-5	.	CASSFGGWGYQETQYF
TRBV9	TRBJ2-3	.	CASSVVRTDTQYF
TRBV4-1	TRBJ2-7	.	CASSHERVGTYEQYF
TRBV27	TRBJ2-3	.	CASKGLPTDTQYF
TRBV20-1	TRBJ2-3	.	CSAYRSPDTQYF
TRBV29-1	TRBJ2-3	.	CSVDVTGPDTQYF
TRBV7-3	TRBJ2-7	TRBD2	CASSLGGGLYSYEQYF
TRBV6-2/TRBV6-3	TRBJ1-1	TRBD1	CASSYPEGDRDTEAFF
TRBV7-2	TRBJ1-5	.	CASSFAHNQPQHF
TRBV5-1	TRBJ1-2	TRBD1	CASSIGTGDGGYTF
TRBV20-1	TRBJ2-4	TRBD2	CSAPPGTGGSKNIQYF
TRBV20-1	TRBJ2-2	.	CSAVREAYTGELFF
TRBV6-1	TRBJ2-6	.	CASSDNSGANVLTF
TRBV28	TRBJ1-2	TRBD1	CASSLSGTGGGYTF
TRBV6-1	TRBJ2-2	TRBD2	CASSKLTGTSDTGELFF
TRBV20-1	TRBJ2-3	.	CSAMAGTTDTQYF
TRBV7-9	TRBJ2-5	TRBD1	CASSLAGTGGWGETQYF
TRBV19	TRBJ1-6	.	CASSVPGRMNSPLHF
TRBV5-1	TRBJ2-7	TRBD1	CASRVGQPIYEQYF
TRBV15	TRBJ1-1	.	CATSRDGQGDTEAFF
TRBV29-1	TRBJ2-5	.	CSVEGLNRETQYF
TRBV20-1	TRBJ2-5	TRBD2	CSGLAGGRGETQYF
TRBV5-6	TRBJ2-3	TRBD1	CASSLDRGIADTQYF
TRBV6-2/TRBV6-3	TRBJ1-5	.	CASSSFGRNQPQHF
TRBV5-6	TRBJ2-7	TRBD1	CASSHVSGQGVYEQYF
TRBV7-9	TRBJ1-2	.	CASSPGLHSYGYTF
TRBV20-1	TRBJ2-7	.	CSAVPQEGSYEQYF
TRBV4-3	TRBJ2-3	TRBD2	CASSHLGTSEQYF
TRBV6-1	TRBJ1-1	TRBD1	CATTGGTNTEAFF
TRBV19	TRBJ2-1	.	CASTQRGGAAKFF